The clone carrying this T cell receptor (beta chain) has ten or more counts. The data derive from a study of T cells in Graves' hyperthyroidism and ophthalmopathy. About the research overall: Peripheral blood draws took place at initial diagnosis, ahead of any treatment.

Under 3 months was the duration of disease in ophthalmopathy patients, who also had a Clinical Activity Score of at least 3 and a NOSPECS grade of at least 4. Trimming cost V 6 bases and J 3 bases; bases outside gene matches: 10. Germline CDR1 DFQATT, CDR2 SNEGSKA (reference sequence). This CDR3 has 14 amino acids. The source material, RNA transcripts, was used to amplify TCR beta CDR3 regions. HTBI primers drove first-round RT-PCR of the TCR CDR3. TCRdb reprocessed the multiplex PCR reads with MiXCR, giving one entry per CDR3 protein. This table holds approximately 610,000 distinct CDR3 sequences, about 15% found once.

This clonotype was obtained from a woman in her forties with Graves' ophthalmopathy. The chain is built from TRBV20-1 and TRBJ2-7; TRBD2 aligns across 8 bases. Sample: blood. Here the CDR3 reads CSARRAGVDYEQYF. The CDR3 nucleotides read TGCAGTGCCAGAAGAGCGGGAGTGGACTACGAGCAGTACTTC.